This T cell receptor (beta chain) came from a study of OX40 agonist ivuxolimab in advanced cancers. Sequenced by immunoSEQ multiplex PCR; TCRdb stores in-frame clones only, minus some. The sample includes some 98,000 clones, roughly 80% seen only once; the top ten take around 1.6%. Comments on this clone: Its ends do not fully match the called genes, so a read error is possible.

The CDR3 loop spans 14 amino acids. CDR1 and CDR2 (germline): SGHKS, YYEKEE (reference sequence). Autoimmune disease history or systemic immunosuppression disqualified patients. This chain connects TRBV5-5 to TRBJ1-1, with D hard to call. This receptor was taken from an adult with an advanced solid tumor such as melanoma, head and neck, liver or kidney cancer. The sample here was CD4+ or CD8+ T cells sorted from blood, taken in a trial of the OX40 agonist ivuxolimab. DNA for the CDR3: TGTGCCAGCAGCTTGACAGTCGTGAAGACTGAAGCTTTCTTT. It is translated as CASSLTVVKTEAFF. Full variable domain (rest looked up from reference TRBV5-5 and TRBJ1-1): DAGVTQSPTHLIKTRGQQVTLRCSPISGHKSVSWYQQVLGQGPQFIFQYYEKEERGRGNFPDRFSARQFPNYSSELNVNALLLGDSALYLCASSLTVVKTEAFFGQGTRLTVV.